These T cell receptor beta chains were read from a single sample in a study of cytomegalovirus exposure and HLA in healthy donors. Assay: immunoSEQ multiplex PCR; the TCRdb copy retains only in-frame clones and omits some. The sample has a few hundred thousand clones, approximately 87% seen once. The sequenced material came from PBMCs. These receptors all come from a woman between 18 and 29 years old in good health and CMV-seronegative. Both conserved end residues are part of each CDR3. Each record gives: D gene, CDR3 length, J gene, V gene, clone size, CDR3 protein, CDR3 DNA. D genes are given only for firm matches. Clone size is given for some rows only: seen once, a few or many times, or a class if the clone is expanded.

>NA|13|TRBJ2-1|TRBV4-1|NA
CASSLYRDGEQFF
TGCGCCAGCAGCCTCTACAGGGACGGTGAGCAGTTCTTC
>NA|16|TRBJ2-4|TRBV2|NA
CASGSMAAIAKNIQYF
TGTGCCAGCGGGTCAATGGCGGCCATAGCCAAAAACATTCAGTACTTC
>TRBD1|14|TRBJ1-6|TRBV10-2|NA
CASSTGTGVSPLHF
TGCGCCAGCAGTACCGGGACAGGGGTATCACCCCTCCACTTT
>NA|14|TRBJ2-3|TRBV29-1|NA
CSVGFGGFADTQYF
TGCAGCGTTGGTTTTGGGGGGTTCGCAGATACGCAGTATTTT
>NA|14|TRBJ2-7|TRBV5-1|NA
CASSREPGMDEQYF
TGCGCCAGCAGCAGGGAGCCGGGGATGGACGAGCAGTACTTC
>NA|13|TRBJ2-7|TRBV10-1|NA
CASSEQGFYEQYF
TGCGCCAGCAGTGAGCAGGGTTTCTACGAGCAGTACTTC
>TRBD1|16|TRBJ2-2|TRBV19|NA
CASIGDTGAYTGELFF
TGTGCCAGTATCGGAGACACAGGGGCCTACACCGGGGAGCTGTTTTTT
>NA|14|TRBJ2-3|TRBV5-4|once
CASSPGRGTDTQYF
TGTGCCAGCAGCCCGGGGAGGGGGACAGATACGCAGTATTTT
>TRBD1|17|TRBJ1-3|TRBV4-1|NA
CASSRPGQELSGNTIYF
TGCGCCAGCAGCCGCCCGGGACAGGAGCTATCTGGAAACACCATATATTTT
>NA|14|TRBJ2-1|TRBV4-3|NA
CASSQSLGGAKQFF
TGCGCCAGCAGCCAGTCATTAGGGGGGGCTAAGCAGTTCTTC
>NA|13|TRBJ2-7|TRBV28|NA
CASSLFPMAEQYF
TGTGCCAGCAGTTTATTTCCGATGGCCGAGCAGTACTTC
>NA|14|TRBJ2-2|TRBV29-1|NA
CSVGQAANTGELFF
TGCAGCGTTGGGCAGGCCGCGAACACCGGGGAGCTGTTTTTT
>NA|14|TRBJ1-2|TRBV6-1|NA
CASSGRGVDYGYTF
TGTGCCAGCAGTGGGAGGGGAGTCGACTATGGCTACACCTTC
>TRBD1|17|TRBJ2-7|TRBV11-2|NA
CASSLGLRQGLWDEQYF
TGTGCCAGCAGCTTAGGGCTTAGACAGGGGCTCTGGGACGAGCAGTACTTC
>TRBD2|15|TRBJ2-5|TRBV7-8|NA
CASSLVSGRRETQYF
TGTGCCAGCAGCTTAGTTAGCGGGAGAAGAGAGACCCAGTACTTC
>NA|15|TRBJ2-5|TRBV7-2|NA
CASSLSVRVGETQYF
TGTGCCAGCAGCTTATCCGTCAGGGTCGGGGAGACCCAGTACTTC
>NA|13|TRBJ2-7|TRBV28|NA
CASSLPSSYEQYF
TGTGCCAGCAGTCTCCCGAGCTCCTACGAGCAGTACTTC
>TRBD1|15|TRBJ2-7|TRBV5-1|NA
CASSLPRDSSYEQYF
TGCGCCAGCAGCTTGCCCCGGGACAGTTCCTACGAGCAGTACTTC
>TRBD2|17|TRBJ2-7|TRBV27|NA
CASSSIGLAGKVYEQYF
TGTGCCAGCAGCTCAATCGGACTAGCGGGAAAGGTCTACGAGCAGTACTTC
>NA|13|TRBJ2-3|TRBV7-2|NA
CASSLQSTDTQYF
TGTGCCAGCAGTTTACAAAGCACAGATACGCAGTATTTT
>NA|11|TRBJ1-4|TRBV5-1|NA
CASQGGGELFF
TGCGCCAGCCAGGGCGGGGGGGAACTGTTTTTT
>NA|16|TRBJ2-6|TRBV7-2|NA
CASSPGLGYGANVLTF
TGTGCCAGCAGCCCAGGACTGGGGTATGGGGCCAACGTCCTGACTTTC
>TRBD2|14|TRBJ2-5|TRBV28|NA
CASRLAGTQETQYF
TGTGCCAGCAGACTAGCGGGAACACAAGAGACCCAGTACTTC
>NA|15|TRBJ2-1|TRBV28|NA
CASSSSGLASGEQFF
NA
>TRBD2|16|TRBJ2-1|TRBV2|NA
CASTRGWLAAYNEQFF
TGTGCCAGCACTCGAGGGTGGCTAGCGGCCTACAATGAGCAGTTCTTC
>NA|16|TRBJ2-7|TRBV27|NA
CASSKWGVLSTYEQYF
TGTGCCAGCAGTAAATGGGGGGTTTTATCGACCTACGAGCAGTACTTC
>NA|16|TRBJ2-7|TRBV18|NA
CASSPRRRLDSREQYF
TGTGCCAGCTCACCCCGCCGGAGACTAGATTCGCGCGAGCAGTACTTC
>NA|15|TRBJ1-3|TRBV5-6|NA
CASSLGIRPGNTIYF
TGTGCCAGCAGCTTGGGTATCAGGCCTGGAAACACCATATATTTT
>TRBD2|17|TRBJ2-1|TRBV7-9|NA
CASSLATSGRARNEQFF
TGTGCCAGCAGCTTAGCAACTAGCGGGAGGGCCAGGAATGAGCAGTTCTTC
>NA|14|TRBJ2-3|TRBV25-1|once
CASSEPRVGDTQYF
TGTGCCAGCAGTGAACCGAGGGTGGGGGATACGCAGTATTTT
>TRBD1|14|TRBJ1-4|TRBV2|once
CASSLTGGGEKLFF
TGTGCCAGCAGTCTGACAGGGGGTGGTGAAAAACTGTTTTTT
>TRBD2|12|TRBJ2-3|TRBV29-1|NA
CSVEHREVMQYF
TGCAGCGTTGAGCATCGGGAGGTCATGCAGTATTTT
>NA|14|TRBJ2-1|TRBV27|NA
CASSLAGSFYEQFF
TGTGCCAGCAGTTTAGCCGGGAGTTTCTATGAGCAGTTCTTC
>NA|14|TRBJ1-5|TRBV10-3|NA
CAISDNRVGQPQHF
TGTGCCATCAGTGACAACAGGGTGGGCCAGCCCCAGCATTTT
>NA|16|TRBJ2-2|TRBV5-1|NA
CASSLSGGRNTGELFF
TGCGCCAGCAGCTTGTCCGGAGGACGAAACACCGGGGAGCTGTTTTTT
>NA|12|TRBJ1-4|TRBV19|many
CASSPGYEKLFF
TGTGCCAGTAGTCCAGGGTATGAAAAACTGTTTTTT
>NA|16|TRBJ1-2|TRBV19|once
CASSRGSGQSNYGYTF
TGTGCCAGTAGTAGAGGTTCAGGGCAAAGCAACTATGGCTACACCTTC
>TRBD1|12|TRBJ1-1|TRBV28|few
CASGQVDTEAFF
TGTGCCAGCGGACAGGTTGACACTGAAGCTTTCTTT
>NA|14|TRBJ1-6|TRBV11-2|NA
CASSAGDIPSPLHF
TGTGCCAGCAGCGCCGGGGACATACCCTCACCCCTCCACTTT
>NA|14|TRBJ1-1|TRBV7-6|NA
CASRPYRDGTEAFF
TGTGCCAGCAGACCGTACAGGGACGGCACTGAAGCTTTCTTT
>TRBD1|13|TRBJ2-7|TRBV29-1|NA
CSVVGQGAYEQYF
TGCAGCGTTGTAGGACAGGGAGCTTACGAGCAGTACTTC
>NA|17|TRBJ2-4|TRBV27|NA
CASSNYRARASVNIQYF
TGTGCCAGCAGTAATTACAGGGCTAGGGCGTCGGTAAACATTCAGTACTTC
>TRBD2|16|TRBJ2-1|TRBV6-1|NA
CASSDWSGSSLNEQFF
TGTGCCAGCAGTGATTGGAGCGGGAGCAGTTTAAATGAGCAGTTCTTC
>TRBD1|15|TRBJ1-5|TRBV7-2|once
CASSLRQGGTQPQHF
TGTGCCAGCAGCTTAAGACAGGGGGGGACCCAGCCCCAGCATTTT
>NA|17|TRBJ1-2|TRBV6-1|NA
CASSESVTGGGGYGYTF
TGTGCCAGCAGTGAGTCTGTTACGGGCGGGGGCGGCTATGGCTACACCTTC
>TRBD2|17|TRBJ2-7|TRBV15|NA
CATSRVSGLASSYEQYF
TGTGCCACCAGCAGAGTTTCCGGACTAGCTAGCTCCTACGAGCAGTACTTC
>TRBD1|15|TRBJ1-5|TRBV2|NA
CASSSDRAFNQPQHF
TGTGCCAGCAGTTCCGACAGGGCGTTCAATCAGCCCCAGCATTTT
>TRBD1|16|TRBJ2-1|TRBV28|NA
CATADLDRVTYNEQFF
TGTGCCACTGCCGACCTTGACAGGGTTACCTACAATGAGCAGTTCTTC
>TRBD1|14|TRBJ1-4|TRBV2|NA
CASRKDRGIEKLFF
TGTGCCAGCAGAAAGGACAGGGGAATTGAAAAACTGTTTTTT
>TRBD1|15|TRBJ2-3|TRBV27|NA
CASSQGASRSDTQYF
TGTGCCAGCAGTCAGGGGGCCTCCAGATCAGATACGCAGTATTTT
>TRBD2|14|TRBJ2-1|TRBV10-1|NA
CASSRGDSYNEQFF
TGCGCCAGCAGCCGGGGGGACTCCTACAATGAGCAGTTCTTC
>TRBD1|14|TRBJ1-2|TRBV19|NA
CASTPTRQGKGYTF
TGTGCCAGTACCCCTACCCGACAGGGAAAAGGCTACACCTTC
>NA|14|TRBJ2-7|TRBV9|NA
CASSSAAGPYEQYF
TGTGCCAGCAGCAGCGCCGCGGGCCCCTACGAGCAGTACTTC
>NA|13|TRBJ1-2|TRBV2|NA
CASSDFGGYGYTF
TGTGCCAGCAGTGATTTCGGGGGCTATGGCTACACCTTC
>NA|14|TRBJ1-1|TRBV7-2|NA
CASSPDSLNTEAFF
TGTGCCAGCAGCCCGGACAGCCTGAACACTGAAGCTTTCTTT
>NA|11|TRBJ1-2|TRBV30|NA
CAWRGGQGYTF
TGTGCCTGGAGAGGAGGTCAGGGCTACACCTTC
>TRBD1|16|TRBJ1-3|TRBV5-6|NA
CASSLRDRISGNTIYF
TGTGCCAGCAGCCTACGGGACAGAATCTCTGGAAACACCATATATTTT
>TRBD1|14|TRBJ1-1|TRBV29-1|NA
CSVVPRQGASEAFF
TGCAGCGTTGTCCCGAGACAGGGGGCCTCTGAAGCTTTCTTT
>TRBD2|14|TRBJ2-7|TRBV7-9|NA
CASSFGGGRAEQYF
TGTGCCAGCAGCTTCGGTGGCGGGAGGGCCGAGCAGTACTTC
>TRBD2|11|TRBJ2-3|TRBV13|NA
CASSRGLAGLF
TGTGCCAGCAGCCGAGGACTAGCGGGCCTCTTT